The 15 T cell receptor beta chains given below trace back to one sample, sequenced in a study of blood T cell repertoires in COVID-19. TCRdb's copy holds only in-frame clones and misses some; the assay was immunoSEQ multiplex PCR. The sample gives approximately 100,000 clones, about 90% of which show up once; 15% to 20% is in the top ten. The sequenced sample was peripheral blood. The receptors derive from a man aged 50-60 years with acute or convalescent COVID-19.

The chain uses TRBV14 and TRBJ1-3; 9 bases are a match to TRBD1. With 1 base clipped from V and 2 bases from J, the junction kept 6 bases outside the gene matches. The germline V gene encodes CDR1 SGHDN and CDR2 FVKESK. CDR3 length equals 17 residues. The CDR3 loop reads CASSQAGWTGAGNTIYF. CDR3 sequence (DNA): TGTGCCAGCAGCCAAGCGGGATGGACAGGGGCTGGAAACACCATATATTTT.

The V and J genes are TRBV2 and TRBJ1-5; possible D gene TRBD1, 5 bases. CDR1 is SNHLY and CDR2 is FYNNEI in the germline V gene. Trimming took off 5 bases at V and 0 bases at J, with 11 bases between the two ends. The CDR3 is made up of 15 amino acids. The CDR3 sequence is CASSQTAYSNQPQHF. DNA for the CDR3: TGTGCCAGCAGTCAGACAGCTTATAGCAATCAGCCCCAGCATTTT. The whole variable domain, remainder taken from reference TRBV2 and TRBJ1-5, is EPEVTQTPSHQVTQMGQEVILRCVPISNHLYFYWYRQILGQKVEFLVSFYNNEISEKSEIFDDQFSVERPDGSNFTLKIRSTKLEDSAMYFCASSQTAYSNQPQHFGDGTRLSIL.

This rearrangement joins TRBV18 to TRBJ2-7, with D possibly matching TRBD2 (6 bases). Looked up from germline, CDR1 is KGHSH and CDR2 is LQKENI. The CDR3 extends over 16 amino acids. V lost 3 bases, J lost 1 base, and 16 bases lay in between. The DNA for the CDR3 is TGTGCCAGCTCACCGGAATTCATTGGACTATCCTACGAGCAGTACTTC. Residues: CASSPEFIGLSYEQYF.

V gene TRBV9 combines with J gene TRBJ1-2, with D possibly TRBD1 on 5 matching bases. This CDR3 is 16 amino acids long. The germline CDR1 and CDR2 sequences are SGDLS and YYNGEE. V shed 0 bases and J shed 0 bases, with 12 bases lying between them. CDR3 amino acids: CASSVEGRQTNYGYTF. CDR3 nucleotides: TGTGCCAGCAGCGTAGAGGGGAGGCAGACTAACTATGGCTACACCTTC.

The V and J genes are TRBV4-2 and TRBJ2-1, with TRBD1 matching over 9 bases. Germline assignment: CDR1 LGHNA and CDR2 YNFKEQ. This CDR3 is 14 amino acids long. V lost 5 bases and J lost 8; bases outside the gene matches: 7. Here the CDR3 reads CASSVRTGGDEQFF. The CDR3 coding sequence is TGTGCCAGCAGCGTAAGAACAGGGGGCGATGAGCAGTTCTTC.

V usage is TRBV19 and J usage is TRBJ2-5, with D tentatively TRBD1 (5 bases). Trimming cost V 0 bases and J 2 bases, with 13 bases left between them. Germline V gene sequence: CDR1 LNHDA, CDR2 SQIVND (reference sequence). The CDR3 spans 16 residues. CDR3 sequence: CASSIDPNRIQETQYF. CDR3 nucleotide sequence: TGTGCCAGTAGTATAGACCCCAACAGGATACAAGAGACCCAGTACTTC. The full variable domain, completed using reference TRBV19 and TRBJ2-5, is DGGITQSPKYLFRKEGQNVTLSCEQNLNHDAMYWYRQDPGQGLRLIYYSQIVNDFQKGDIAEGYSVSREKKESFPLTVTSAQKNPTAFYLCASSIDPNRIQETQYFGPGTRLLVL.

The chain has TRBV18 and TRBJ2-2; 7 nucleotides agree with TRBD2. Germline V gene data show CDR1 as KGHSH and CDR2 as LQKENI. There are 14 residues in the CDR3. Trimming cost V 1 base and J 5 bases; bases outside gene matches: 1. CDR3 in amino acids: CASSPRRETGELFF. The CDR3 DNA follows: TGTGCCAGCTCACCACGGCGGGAGACCGGGGAGCTGTTTTTT.

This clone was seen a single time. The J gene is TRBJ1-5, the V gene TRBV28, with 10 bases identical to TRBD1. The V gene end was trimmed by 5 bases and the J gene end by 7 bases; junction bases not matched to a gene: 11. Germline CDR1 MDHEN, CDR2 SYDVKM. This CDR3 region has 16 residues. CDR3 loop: CASSNSDRGGGQPQHF. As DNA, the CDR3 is TGTGCCAGCAGTAACTCGGACAGGGGGGGCGGCCAGCCCCAGCATTTT.

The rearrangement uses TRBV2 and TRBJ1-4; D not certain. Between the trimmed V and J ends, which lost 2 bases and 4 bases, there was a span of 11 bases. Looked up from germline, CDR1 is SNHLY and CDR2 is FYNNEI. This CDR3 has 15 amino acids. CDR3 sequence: CASSENKQLNEKLFF. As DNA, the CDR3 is TGTGCCAGCAGTGAAAATAAACAGCTTAATGAAAAACTGTTTTTT.

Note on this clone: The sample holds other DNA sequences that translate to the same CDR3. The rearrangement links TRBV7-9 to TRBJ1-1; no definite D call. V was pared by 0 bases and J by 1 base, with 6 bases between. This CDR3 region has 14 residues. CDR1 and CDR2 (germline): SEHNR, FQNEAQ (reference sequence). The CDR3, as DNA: TGTGCCAGCAGCTTAGCCGCCAGGAACACTGAAGCTTTCTTT. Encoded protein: CASSLAARNTEAFF. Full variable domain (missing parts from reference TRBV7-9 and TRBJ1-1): DTGVSQNPRHKITKRGQNVTFRCDPISEHNRLYWYRQTLGQGPEFLTYFQNEAQLEKSRLLSDRFSAERPKGSFSTLEIQRTEQGDSAMYLCASSLAARNTEAFFGQGTRLTVV.

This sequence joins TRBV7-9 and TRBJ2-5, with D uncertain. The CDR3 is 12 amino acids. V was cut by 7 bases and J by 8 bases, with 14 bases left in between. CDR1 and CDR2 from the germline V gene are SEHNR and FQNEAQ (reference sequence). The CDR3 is CASNQPPNTQYF. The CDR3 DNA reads TGTGCCAGCAACCAACCCCCTAACACCCAGTACTTC.

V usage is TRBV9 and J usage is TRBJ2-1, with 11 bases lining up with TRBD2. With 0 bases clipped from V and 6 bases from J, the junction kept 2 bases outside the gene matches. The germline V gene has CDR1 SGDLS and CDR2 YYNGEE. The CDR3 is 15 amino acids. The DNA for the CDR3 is TGTGCCAGCAGCGTAGGTAGCGGGGGGGCCAATGAGCAGTTCTTC. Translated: CASSVGSGGANEQFF.

The CDR3 nucleotides are TGTGCCACCATAGGGGGGGGGACGAACACTGAAGCTTTCTTT. Translated, it gives CATIGGGTNTEAFF. V gene TRBV6-5 combines with J gene TRBJ1-1; D perhaps matches TRBD1 (6 bases). The CDR3 covers 14 residues. Germline V gives CDR1 MNHEY, CDR2 SVGAGI. Trimming shortened V by 10 bases and J by 1 base, and 16 bases separated the two germline ends.

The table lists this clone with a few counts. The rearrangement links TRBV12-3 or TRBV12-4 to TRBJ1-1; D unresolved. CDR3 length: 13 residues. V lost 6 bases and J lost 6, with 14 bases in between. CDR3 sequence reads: CASRPSKIAEAFF. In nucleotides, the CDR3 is TGTGCCAGCAGGCCCTCTAAAATTGCTGAAGCTTTCTTT.

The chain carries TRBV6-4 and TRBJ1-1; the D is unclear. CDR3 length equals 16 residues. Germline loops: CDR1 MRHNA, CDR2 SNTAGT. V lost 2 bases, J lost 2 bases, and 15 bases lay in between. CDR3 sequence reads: CASSDNPTLINTEAFF. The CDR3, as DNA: TGTGCCAGCAGTGACAACCCTACCCTCATCAACACTGAAGCTTTCTTT.